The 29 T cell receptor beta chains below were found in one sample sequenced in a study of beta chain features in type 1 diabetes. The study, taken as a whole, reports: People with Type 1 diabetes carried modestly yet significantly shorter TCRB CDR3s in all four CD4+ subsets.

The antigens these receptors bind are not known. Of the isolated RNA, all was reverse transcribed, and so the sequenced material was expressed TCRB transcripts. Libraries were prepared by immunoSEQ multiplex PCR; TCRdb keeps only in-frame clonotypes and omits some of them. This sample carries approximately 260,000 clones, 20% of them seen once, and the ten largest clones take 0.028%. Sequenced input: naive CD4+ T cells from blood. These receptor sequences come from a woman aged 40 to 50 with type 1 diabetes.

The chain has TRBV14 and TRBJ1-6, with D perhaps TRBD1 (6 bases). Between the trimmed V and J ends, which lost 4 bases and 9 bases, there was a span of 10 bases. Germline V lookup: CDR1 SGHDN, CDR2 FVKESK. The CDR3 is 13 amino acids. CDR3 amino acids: CASSPGGRSPLHF. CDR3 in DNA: TGTGCCAGCAGCCCGGGGGGCCGTTCACCCCTCCACTTT. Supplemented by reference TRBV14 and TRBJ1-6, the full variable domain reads EAGVTQFPSHSVIEKGQTVTLRCDPISGHDNLYWYRRVMGKEIKFLLHFVKESKQDESGMPNNRFLAERTGGTYSTLKVQPAELEDSGVYFCASSPGGRSPLHFGNGTRLTVT.

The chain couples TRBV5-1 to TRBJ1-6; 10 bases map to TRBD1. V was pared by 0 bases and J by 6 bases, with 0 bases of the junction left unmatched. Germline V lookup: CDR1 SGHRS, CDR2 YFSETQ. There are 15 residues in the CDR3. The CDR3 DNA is TGCGCCAGCAGCTTGGGGACAGGGGGTAATTCACCCCTCCACTTT. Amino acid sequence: CASSLGTGGNSPLHF. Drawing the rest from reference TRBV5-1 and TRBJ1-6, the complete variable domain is KAGVTQTPRYLIKTRGQQVTLSCSPISGHRSVSWYQQTPGQGLQFLFEYFSETQRNKGNFPGRFSGRQFSNSRSEMNVSTLELGDSALYLCASSLGTGGNSPLHFGNGTRLTVT.

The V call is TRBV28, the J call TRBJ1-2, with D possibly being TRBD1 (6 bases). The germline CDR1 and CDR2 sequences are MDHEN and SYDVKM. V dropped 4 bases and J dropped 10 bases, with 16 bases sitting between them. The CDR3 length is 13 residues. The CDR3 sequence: CASSSLGAPNYTF. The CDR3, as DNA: TGTGCCAGCAGTTCTTTGGGGGCCCCAAACTACACCTTC.

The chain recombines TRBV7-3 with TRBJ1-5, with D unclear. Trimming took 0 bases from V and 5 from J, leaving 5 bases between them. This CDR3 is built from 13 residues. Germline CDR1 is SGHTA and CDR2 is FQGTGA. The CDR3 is CASSLTADQPQHF. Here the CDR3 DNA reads TGTGCCAGCAGCTTAACGGCGGATCAGCCCCAGCATTTT. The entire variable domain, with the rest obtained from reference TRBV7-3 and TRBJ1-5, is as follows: GAGVSQTPSNKVTEKGKYVELRCDPISGHTALYWYRQSLGQGPEFLIYFQGTGAADDSGLPNDRFFAVRPEGSVSTLKIQRTERGDSAVYLCASSLTADQPQHFGDGTRLSIL.

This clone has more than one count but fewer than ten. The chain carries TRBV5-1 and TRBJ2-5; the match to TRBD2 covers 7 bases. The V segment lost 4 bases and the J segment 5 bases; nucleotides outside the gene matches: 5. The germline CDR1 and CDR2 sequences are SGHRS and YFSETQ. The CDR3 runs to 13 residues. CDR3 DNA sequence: TGCGCCAGCAGCATTCGGGGGGATGAGACCCAGTACTTC. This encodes CASSIRGDETQYF.

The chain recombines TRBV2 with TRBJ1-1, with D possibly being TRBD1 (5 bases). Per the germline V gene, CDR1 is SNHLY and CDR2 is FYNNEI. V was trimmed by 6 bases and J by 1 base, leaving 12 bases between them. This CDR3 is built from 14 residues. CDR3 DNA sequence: TGTGCCAGCAGGGAAAGGCAGGGGAACACTGAAGCTTTCTTT. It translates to CASRERQGNTEAFF. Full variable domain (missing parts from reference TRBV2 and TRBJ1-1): EPEVTQTPSHQVTQMGQEVILRCVPISNHLYFYWYRQILGQKVEFLVSFYNNEISEKSEIFDDQFSVERPDGSNFTLKIRSTKLEDSAMYFCASRERQGNTEAFFGQGTRLTVV.

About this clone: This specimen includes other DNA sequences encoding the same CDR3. CDR3 sequence reads: CASSPGQGNYGYTF. The CDR3 nucleotides read TGTGCCAGCAGCCCAGGACAGGGCAACTATGGCTACACCTTC. The chain uses TRBV9 and TRBJ1-2; TRBD1 agrees at 8 bases. The trim removed 4 bases at V and 2 bases at J, leaving 4 bases unmatched. The CDR3 totals 14 residues. Germline V gives CDR1 SGDLS, CDR2 YYNGEE.

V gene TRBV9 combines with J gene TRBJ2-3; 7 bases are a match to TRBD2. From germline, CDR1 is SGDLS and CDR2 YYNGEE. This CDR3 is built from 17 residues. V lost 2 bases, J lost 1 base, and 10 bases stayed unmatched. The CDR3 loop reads CASSVLAGGRGTDTQYF. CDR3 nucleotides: TGTGCCAGCAGCGTTCTCGCCGGCGGGAGAGGCACAGATACGCAGTATTTT.

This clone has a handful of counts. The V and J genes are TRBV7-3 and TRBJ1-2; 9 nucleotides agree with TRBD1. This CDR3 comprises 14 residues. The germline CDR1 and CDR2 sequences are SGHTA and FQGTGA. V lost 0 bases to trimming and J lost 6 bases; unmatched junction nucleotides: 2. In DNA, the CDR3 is TGTGCCAGCAGCTTAACAAGGACAGGGGATGGCTACACCTTC. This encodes CASSLTRTGDGYTF.

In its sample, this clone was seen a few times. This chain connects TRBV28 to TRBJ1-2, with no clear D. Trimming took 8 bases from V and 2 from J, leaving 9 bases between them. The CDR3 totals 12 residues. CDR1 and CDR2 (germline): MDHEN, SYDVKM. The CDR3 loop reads CASEGLNYGYTF. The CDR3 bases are TGTGCCAGCGAGGGTTTGAACTATGGCTACACCTTC.

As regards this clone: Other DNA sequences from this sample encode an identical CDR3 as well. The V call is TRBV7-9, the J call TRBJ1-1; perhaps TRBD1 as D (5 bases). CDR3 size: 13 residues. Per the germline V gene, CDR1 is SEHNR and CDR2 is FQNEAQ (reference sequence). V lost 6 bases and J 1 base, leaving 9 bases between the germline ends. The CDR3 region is CASRPTGNTEAFF. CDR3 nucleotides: TGTGCCAGCAGACCTACAGGGAACACTGAAGCTTTCTTT.

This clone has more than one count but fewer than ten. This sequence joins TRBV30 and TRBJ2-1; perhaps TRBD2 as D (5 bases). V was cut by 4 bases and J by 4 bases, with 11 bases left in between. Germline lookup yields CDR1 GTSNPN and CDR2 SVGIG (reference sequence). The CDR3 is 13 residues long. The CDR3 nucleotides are TGTGCCTGGATGGGTTGGACTTACAATGAGCAGTTCTTC. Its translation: CAWMGWTYNEQFF.

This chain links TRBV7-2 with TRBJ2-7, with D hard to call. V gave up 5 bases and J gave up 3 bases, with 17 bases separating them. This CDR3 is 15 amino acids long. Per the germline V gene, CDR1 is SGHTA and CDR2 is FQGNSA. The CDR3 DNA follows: TGTGCCAGCAGCCATCGTGGGCAGGCCCACTACGAGCAGTACTTC. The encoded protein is CASSHRGQAHYEQYF. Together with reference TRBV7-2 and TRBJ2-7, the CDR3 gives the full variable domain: GAGVSQSPSNKVTEKGKDVELRCDPISGHTALYWYRQSLGQGLEFLIYFQGNSAPDKSGLPSDRFSAERTGGSVSTLTIQRTQQEDSAVYLCASSHRGQAHYEQYFGPGTRLTVT.

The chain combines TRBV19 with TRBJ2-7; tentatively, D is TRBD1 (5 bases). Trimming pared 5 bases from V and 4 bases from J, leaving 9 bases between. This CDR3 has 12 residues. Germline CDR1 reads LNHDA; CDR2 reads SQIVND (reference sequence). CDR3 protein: CASSQGNYEQYF. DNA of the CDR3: TGTGCCAGTAGTCAGGGTAATTACGAGCAGTACTTC.

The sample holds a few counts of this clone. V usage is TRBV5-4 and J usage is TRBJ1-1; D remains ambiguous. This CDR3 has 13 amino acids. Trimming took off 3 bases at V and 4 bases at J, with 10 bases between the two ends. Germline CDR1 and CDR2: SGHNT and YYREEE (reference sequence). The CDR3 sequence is CASSSLMSTEAFF. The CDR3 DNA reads TGTGCCAGCAGCTCCCTCATGAGCACTGAAGCTTTCTTT.

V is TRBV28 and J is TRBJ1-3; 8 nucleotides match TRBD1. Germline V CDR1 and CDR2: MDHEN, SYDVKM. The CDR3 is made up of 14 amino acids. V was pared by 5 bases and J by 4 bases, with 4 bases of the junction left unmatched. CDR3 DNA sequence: TGTGCCAGCAGTGGGACAGGACGGGGAAACACCATATATTTT. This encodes CASSGTGRGNTIYF. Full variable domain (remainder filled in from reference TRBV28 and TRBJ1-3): DVKVTQSSRYLVKRTGEKVFLECVQDMDHENMFWYRQDPGLGLRLIYFSYDVKMKEKGDIPEGYSVSREKKERFSLILESASTNQTSMYLCASSGTGRGNTIYFGEGSWLTVV.

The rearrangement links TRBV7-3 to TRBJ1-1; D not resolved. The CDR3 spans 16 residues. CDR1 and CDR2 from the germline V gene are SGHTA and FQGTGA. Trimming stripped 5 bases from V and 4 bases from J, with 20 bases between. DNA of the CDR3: TGTGCCAGCAGCCCCGCGGGCCACGAAAGTGGCACTGAAGCTTTCTTT. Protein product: CASSPAGHESGTEAFF.

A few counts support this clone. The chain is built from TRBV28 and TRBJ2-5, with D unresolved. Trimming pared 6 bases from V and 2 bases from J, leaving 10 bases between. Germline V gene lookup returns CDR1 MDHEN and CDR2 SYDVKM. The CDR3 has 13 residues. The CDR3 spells CASSLRRQETQYF. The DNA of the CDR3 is TGTGCCAGCAGCCTTAGGCGGCAAGAGACCCAGTACTTC.

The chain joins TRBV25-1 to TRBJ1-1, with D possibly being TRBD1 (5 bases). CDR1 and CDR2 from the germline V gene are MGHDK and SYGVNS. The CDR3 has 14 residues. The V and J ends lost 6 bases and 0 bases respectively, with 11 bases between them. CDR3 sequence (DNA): TGTGCCAGCAGCCTAGGGGCCTTGAACACTGAAGCTTTCTTT. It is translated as CASSLGALNTEAFF.

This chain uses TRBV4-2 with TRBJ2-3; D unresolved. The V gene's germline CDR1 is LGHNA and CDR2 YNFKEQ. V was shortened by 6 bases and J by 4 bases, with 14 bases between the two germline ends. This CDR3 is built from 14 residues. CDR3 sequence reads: CASSLQVTADTQYF. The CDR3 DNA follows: TGTGCCAGCAGTCTCCAGGTGACGGCAGATACGCAGTATTTT.

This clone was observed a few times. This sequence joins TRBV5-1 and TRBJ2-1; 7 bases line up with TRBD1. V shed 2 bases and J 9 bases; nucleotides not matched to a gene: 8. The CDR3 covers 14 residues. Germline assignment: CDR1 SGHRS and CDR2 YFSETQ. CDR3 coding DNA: TGCGCCAGCAGCTTTCCGGGACAGCTGGGTGAGCAGTTCTTC. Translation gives CASSFPGQLGEQFF.

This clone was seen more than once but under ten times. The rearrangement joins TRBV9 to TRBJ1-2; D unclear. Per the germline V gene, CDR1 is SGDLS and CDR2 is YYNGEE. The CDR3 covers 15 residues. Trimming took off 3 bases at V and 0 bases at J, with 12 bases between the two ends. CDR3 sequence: CASSAWEESNYGYTF. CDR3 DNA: TGTGCCAGCAGCGCTTGGGAGGAGTCTAACTATGGCTACACCTTC.

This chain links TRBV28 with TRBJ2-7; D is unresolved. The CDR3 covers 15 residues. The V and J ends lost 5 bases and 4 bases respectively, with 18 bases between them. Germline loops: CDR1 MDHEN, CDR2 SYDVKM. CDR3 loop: CASSRHHSSQYEQYF. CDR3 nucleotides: TGTGCCAGCAGTCGCCACCACTCGAGTCAATACGAGCAGTACTTC.

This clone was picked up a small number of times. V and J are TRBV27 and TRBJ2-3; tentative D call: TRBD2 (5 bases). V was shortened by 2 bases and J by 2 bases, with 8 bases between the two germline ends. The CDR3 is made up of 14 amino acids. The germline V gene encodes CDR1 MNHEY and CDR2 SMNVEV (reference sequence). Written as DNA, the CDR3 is TGTGCCAGCAGTTTAGAGGGATTCACAGATACGCAGTATTTT. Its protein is CASSLEGFTDTQYF.

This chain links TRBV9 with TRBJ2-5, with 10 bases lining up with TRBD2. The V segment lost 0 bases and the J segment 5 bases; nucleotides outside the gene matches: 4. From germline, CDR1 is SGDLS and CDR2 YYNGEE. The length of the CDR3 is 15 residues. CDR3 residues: CASSVDPAGGETQYF. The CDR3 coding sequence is TGTGCCAGCAGCGTAGATCCAGCGGGAGGGGAGACCCAGTACTTC.

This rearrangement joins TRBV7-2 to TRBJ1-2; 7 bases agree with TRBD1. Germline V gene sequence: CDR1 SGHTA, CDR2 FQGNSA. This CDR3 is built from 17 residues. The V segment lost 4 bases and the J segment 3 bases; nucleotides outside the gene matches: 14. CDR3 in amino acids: CASSSAGTENPYYGYTF. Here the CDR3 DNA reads TGTGCCAGCAGCTCGGCCGGGACAGAGAACCCTTACTATGGCTACACCTTC. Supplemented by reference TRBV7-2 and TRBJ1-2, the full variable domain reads GAGVSQSPSNKVTEKGKDVELRCDPISGHTALYWYRQSLGQGLEFLIYFQGNSAPDKSGLPSDRFSAERTGGSVSTLTIQRTQQEDSAVYLCASSSAGTENPYYGYTFGSGTRLTVV.

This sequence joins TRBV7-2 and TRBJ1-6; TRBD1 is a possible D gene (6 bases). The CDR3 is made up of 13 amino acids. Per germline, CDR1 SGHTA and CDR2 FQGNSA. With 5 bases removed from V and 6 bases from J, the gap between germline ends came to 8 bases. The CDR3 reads CASSVQGNSPLHF. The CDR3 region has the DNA TGTGCCAGCAGCGTACAGGGTAATTCACCCCTCCACTTT.

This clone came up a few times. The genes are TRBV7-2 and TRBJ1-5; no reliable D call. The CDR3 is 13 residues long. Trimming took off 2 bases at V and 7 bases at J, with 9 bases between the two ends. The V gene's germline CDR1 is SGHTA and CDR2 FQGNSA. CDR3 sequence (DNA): TGTGCCAGCAGCTTATCTCAGAGGCAGCCCCAGCATTTT. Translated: CASSLSQRQPQHF.

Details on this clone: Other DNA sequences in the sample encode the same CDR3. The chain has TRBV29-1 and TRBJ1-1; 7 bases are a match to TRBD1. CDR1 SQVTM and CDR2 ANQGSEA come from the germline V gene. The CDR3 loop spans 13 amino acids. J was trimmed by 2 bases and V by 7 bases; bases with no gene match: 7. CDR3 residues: CSAPGQLNTEAFF. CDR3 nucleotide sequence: TGCAGCGCTCCGGGACAGTTAAACACTGAAGCTTTCTTT.